The entry that follows covers one T cell receptor (beta chain) sequence. Its matching antigen is unknown. The entry originates in a study of graft-versus-host responses after intestinal transplantation. Looking at the study overall: Uniformly, recipients were administered anti-thymocyte globulin induction with subsequent tacrolimus and steroids for about 3 years.

Graft specimens yielded both intraepithelial and lamina propria lymphocytes. Assay used: immunoSEQ multiplex PCR; TCRdb lists only in-frame clones, some missing. Of around 15,000 clones detected, roughly 81% appear once; the ten largest clones hold around 3.6%. The germline gives CDR1 SNHLY, CDR2 FYNNEI. The V end was cut by 6 bases, the J end by 1 base, with 15 bases between. The CDR3 is 15 residues long. General study points: The highest levels of circulating GvH clones went along with early declines in HvG clones after transplant.

Here the sequenced sample was ileum tissue, taken 14 days after transplant. This chain joins TRBV2 and TRBJ1-1, with D unclear. This clonotype was obtained from a human patient who received an intestinal transplant, so some T cells may come from the graft donor. Written as DNA, the CDR3 is TGTGCCAGCAGAAACCTTCGGGGAGGGAACACTGAAGCTTTCTTT. Translation gives CASRNLRGGNTEAFF. Looking up the rest from reference TRBV2 and TRBJ1-1 gives the full variable domain: EPEVTQTPSHQVTQMGQEVILRCVPISNHLYFYWYRQILGQKVEFLVSFYNNEISEKSEIFDDQFSVERPDGSNFTLKIRSTKLEDSAMYFCASRNLRGGNTEAFFGQGTRLTVV.